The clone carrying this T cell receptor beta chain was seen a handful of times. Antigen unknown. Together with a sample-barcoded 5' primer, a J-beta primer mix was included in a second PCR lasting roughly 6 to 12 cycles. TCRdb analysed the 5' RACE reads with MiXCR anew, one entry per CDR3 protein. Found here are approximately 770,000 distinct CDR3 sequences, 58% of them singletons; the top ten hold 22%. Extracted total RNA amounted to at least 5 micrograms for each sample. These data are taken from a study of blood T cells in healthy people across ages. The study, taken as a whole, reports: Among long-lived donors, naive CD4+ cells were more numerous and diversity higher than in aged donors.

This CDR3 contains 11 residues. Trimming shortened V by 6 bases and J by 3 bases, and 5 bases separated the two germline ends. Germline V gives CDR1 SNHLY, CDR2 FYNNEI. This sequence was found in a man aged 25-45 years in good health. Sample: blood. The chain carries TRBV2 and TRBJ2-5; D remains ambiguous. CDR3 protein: CASRPEETQYF. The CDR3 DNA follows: TGTGCCAGCAGGCCTGAAGAGACCCAGTACTTC.